This T cell receptor beta chain was recovered during a study of blood T cell repertoires in COVID-19. Turning to the study itself: The United States, Italy and Spain provided the acute and convalescent COVID-19 samples. Sample material is recorded as cDNA or gDNA derived from T cells, B-cell-depleted T cells, or PBMCs.

In the source study's methods: Amplifying reference gene primers gave estimates of nucleated cell counts. The method was immunoSEQ multiplex PCR; TCRdb's version includes in-frame clones alone and lacks a portion of them. D and trimming come from the DNA, and the V and J calls and clone size come from that table. This sample has 200,000 to 300,000 clones; roughly nine tenths occur once, and the top ten carry approximately 4%. This CDR3 region has 15 residues. J gave up 5 bases and V 1 base, and 8 bases lay outside the gene matches. From germline, CDR1 is GTSNPN and CDR2 SVGIG (reference sequence). The chain employs TRBV30 and TRBJ2-1, with TRBD2 matching over 7 bases. Sequenced material: peripheral blood. The source is a man aged 55-75 years who had recovered from COVID-19. The CDR3 DNA sequence: TGTGCCTGGAGTGAACGAGCGGGGTCCAACAATGAGCAGTTCTTC. Amino acids: CAWSERAGSNNEQFF.